This T cell receptor (beta chain) was captured in a study of T cells in Graves' hyperthyroidism and ophthalmopathy. General observations from the study: Through a model of 13 V-J features, ophthalmopathy was separated from stable hyperthyroidism.

Many counts were recorded for this clonotype. The antigen is unknown. This CDR3 spans 15 amino acids. Germline assignment: CDR1 MNHEY and CDR2 SVGAGI. V was cut by 0 bases and J by 5 bases, with 14 bases left in between. Template material for amplifying TCR beta CDR3 regions consisted of RNA transcripts. During a first-round RT-PCR of the TCR CDR3, the HTBI primer set was used. TCRdb re-called the multiplex PCR reads with MiXCR, one entry per CDR3 protein. The sample contains about 520,000 distinct CDR3 sequences, 20% of which appear only once. Patients aged 18 to 65 with hyperthyroidism were newly diagnosed, with duration under 2 months. Patients were excluded for uncontrolled infection, other autoimmune disease, pregnancy or lactation. Based on clinical symptoms, serum thyroxine and TRAb, thyroid ultrasound and orbital computed tomography, diagnoses were reached.

This sequence was found in a man aged 18 to 29 with Graves' hyperthyroidism. Sequenced: blood. V usage is TRBV6-5 and J usage is TRBJ2-7; D remains unclear. CDR3 protein: CASSYSFLRPNEQYF. The CDR3, as DNA: TGTGCCAGCAGTTACTCCTTCCTCCGACCAAACGAGCAGTACTTC.